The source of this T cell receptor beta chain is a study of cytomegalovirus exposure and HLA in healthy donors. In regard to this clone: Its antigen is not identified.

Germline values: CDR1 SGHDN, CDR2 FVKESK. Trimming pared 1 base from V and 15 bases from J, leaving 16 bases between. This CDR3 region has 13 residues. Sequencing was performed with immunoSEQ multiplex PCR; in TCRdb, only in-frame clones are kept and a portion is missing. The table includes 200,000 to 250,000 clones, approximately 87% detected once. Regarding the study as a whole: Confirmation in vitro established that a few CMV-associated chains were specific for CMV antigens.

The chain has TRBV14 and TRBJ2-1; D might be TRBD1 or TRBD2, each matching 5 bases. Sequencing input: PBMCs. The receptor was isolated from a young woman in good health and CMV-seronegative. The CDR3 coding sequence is TGTGCCAGCAGCCAAGGGGGTGACAGTCGGGGGTTCTTC. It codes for CASSQGGDSRGFF.